The 24 T cell receptor beta chains listed next were all sequenced from one sample in a study of cytomegalovirus exposure and HLA in healthy donors. The PCR ran on 60 Vbeta and 13 Jbeta primers. The protocol was immunoSEQ multiplex PCR, while the TCRdb copy is restricted to in-frame clones and leaves out a portion. The data show some 170,000 clones, with around four fifths seen just once and 9.7% held by the top ten. The specimen sequenced was PBMCs. Source of these receptors: a man aged 18 to 30 in good health and CMV-seropositive.

J is TRBJ2-3 and V is TRBV15; D is undetermined. This CDR3 spans 15 amino acids. V was clipped by 4 bases and J by 1 base, with 12 bases between them. Germline CDR1 reads LNHNV; CDR2 reads YYDKDF (reference sequence). CDR3 residues: CATSTLVTGTDTQYF. Written as DNA, the CDR3 is TGTGCCACCAGCACCCTAGTCACTGGCACAGATACGCAGTATTTT.

V is TRBV5-6 and J is TRBJ2-5; 7 bases align to TRBD1. Trimming cost V 4 bases and J 4 bases; bases outside gene matches: 7. The CDR3 loop spans 14 amino acids. The V gene's germline CDR1 is SGHDT and CDR2 YYEEEE. The CDR3 reads CASSTNTGVETQYF. The CDR3 nucleotides are TGTGCCAGCAGCACCAACACAGGGGTAGAGACCCAGTACTTC.

V and J are TRBV9 and TRBJ1-1; a possible D gene is TRBD1 (5 bases). CDR1 and CDR2 from the germline V gene are SGDLS and YYNGEE. Trimming stripped 0 bases from V and 4 bases from J, with 10 bases between. The length of the CDR3 is 14 residues. CDR3 sequence: CASSVVVGATEAFF. CDR3 in DNA: TGTGCCAGCAGCGTAGTCGTTGGGGCCACTGAAGCTTTCTTT. Full variable domain (missing parts from reference TRBV9 and TRBJ1-1): DSGVTQTPKHLITATGQRVTLRCSPRSGDLSVYWYQQSLDQGLQFLIQYYNGEERAKGNILERFSAQQFPDLHSELNLSSLELGDSALYFCASSVVVGATEAFFGQGTRLTVV.

V usage is TRBV5-1 and J usage is TRBJ2-1, with D perhaps matching TRBD2 (5 bases). Germline loops: CDR1 SGHRS, CDR2 YFSETQ. Trimming removed 2 bases at V and 0 bases at J, with 9 bases between. The CDR3 is made up of 15 amino acids. CDR3 loop: CASSFGESSYNEQFF. The DNA for the CDR3 is TGCGCCAGCAGCTTCGGGGAAAGCTCCTACAATGAGCAGTTCTTC.

This chain links TRBV7-8 with TRBJ1-1; 7 bases align to TRBD1. With V trimmed by 6 bases and J by 0 bases, 7 bases remained unmatched. This CDR3 is built from 15 residues. From germline, CDR1 is SGHVS and CDR2 FQNEAQ. In DNA, the CDR3 is TGTGCCAGCAGGACAGGGTGGCTGGTGAACACTGAAGCTTTCTTT. Its translation is CASRTGWLVNTEAFF.

V usage is TRBV28 and J usage is TRBJ1-1; D remains ambiguous. V lost 7 bases and J 13 bases, leaving 22 bases between the germline ends. The CDR3 consists of 13 residues. The germline CDR1 and CDR2 sequences are MDHEN and SYDVKM. The CDR3 loop reads CASMTLARQLGFF. In DNA, the CDR3 is TGTGCCAGCATGACCCTGGCCAGGCAGCTTGGTTTCTTT.

The V gene is TRBV7-9, the J gene TRBJ1-1; 7 bases align to TRBD1. Germline-derived CDR1 and CDR2 are SEHNR and FQNEAQ (reference sequence). There are 13 residues in the CDR3. V lost 5 bases and J lost 5; bases outside the gene matches: 5. The DNA for the CDR3 is TGTGCCAGCAGCCACGACAGGGCGACTGAAGCTTTCTTT. It codes for CASSHDRATEAFF.

The CDR3 DNA sequence: TGCGCCAGCAGTGAGCGCGAGCAGTACTTC. Its protein is CASSEREQYF. This sequence joins TRBV10-2 and TRBJ2-7; unclear D gene. Germline assignment: CDR1 WSHSY and CDR2 SAAADI. V was trimmed by 2 bases and J by 6 bases, leaving 2 bases between them. This CDR3 comprises 10 residues.

The genes are TRBV28 and TRBJ1-2; 8 bases map to TRBD1. The CDR3 is 14 residues long. The V gene's germline CDR1 is MDHEN and CDR2 SYDVKM. V shed 4 bases and J 5 bases; nucleotides not matched to a gene: 6. CDR3 DNA sequence: TGTGCCAGCAGTTCCGGGACAGGAAATTATGGCTACACCTTC. Translating it yields CASSSGTGNYGYTF.

This clone was seen a single time. The J gene is TRBJ2-3, the V gene TRBV28; the match to TRBD2 covers 7 bases. The germline V gene encodes CDR1 MDHEN and CDR2 SYDVKM. The CDR3 runs 15 residues. J gave up 4 bases and V 4 bases, and 8 bases lay outside the gene matches. Here the CDR3 DNA reads TGTGCCAGCAGTTCCCTAGGTAGCGGGTCAGATACGCAGTATTTT. This sequence encodes CASSSLGSGSDTQYF.

This chain joins TRBV7-9 and TRBJ1-1; 10 bases agree with TRBD1. Germline-derived CDR1 and CDR2 are SEHNR and FQNEAQ (reference sequence). The V segment lost 1 base and the J segment 5 bases; nucleotides outside the gene matches: 4. CDR3 size: 15 residues. The CDR3 sequence is CASSLGRDRGTEAFF. CDR3 in DNA: TGTGCCAGCAGCTTAGGTCGGGACAGGGGAACTGAAGCTTTCTTT.

The chain combines TRBV30 with TRBJ2-3, with 9 bases that match TRBD2. CDR1 GTSNPN and CDR2 SVGIG come from the germline V gene (reference sequence). Germline trimming cut 1 base from V and 4 bases from J; bases unmatched to any gene: 9. The CDR3 is made up of 16 amino acids. The CDR3 reads CAWSAWAGGVADTQYF. DNA of the CDR3: TGTGCCTGGAGTGCGTGGGCGGGAGGGGTCGCAGATACGCAGTATTTT. The variable domain in full, with the rest retrieved from reference TRBV30 and TRBJ2-3, is SQTIHQWPATLVQPVGSPLSLECTVEGTSNPNLYWYRQAAGRGLQLLFYSVGIGQISSEVPQNLSASRPQDRQFILSSKKLLLSDSGFYLCAWSAWAGGVADTQYFGPGTRLTVL.

The CDR3 DNA is TGTGCCAGCAGTAAGACAGGGGTTGGTGGTCAGCCCCAGCATTTT. As protein: CASSKTGVGGQPQHF. The chain carries TRBV5-8 and TRBJ1-5; 8 positions match TRBD1. This CDR3 contains 15 residues. With V trimmed by 5 bases and J by 6 bases, 10 bases remained unmatched. Per the germline V gene, CDR1 is SGHTS and CDR2 is YDEGEE.

The rearrangement links TRBV2 to TRBJ2-3, with a weak D call TRBD1 (6 bases). This CDR3 has 16 amino acids. Per the germline V gene, CDR1 is SNHLY and CDR2 is FYNNEI. V lost 3 bases and J lost 3, with 16 bases in between. CDR3 residues: CASSDYPGQRTDTQYF. CDR3 DNA: TGTGCCAGCAGTGACTATCCGGGACAAAGAACAGATACGCAGTATTTT.

V gene TRBV19 combines with J gene TRBJ1-4; possibly TRBD1 for D (5 bases). V lost 7 bases and J 0 bases, leaving 15 bases between the germline ends. The CDR3 totals 16 residues. The V gene's germline CDR1 is LNHDA and CDR2 SQIVND (reference sequence). The CDR3 here is CASIDSPGATNEKLFF. The CDR3 nucleotides are TGTGCCAGTATCGACAGTCCCGGTGCAACTAATGAAAAACTGTTTTTT.

Notes on this clone: No conserved phenylalanine or tryptophan is present at the end of the CDR3, so a read error is the likely explanation. The rearrangement joins TRBV27 to TRBJ2-7, with 7 nucleotides matching TRBD1. Trimming took 2 bases from V and 2 from J; bases not matched to a gene: 3. CDR3 length: 14 amino acids. The germline gives CDR1 MNHEY, CDR2 SMNVEV (reference sequence). CDR3 amino acids: CASSLGDSTYEQYY. The CDR3 DNA reads TGTGCCAGCAGTTTAGGGGACAGTACCTACGAGCAGTACTAC.

This clone appeared a few times. CDR3 residues: CASSGTSGIQETQYF. The CDR3 bases are TGCGCCAGCAGCGGGACTAGCGGGATTCAAGAGACCCAGTACTTC. V usage is TRBV10-1 and J usage is TRBJ2-5; 13 positions agree with TRBD2. The CDR3 spans 15 residues. The trim removed 6 bases at V and 2 bases at J, leaving 3 bases unmatched. Germline CDR1 and CDR2: WNHNN and SYGVQD (reference sequence).

The chain couples TRBV7-9 to TRBJ1-5; D is uncertain. The CDR3 totals 14 residues. Germline V gene lookup returns CDR1 SEHNR and CDR2 FQNEAQ (reference sequence). Trimming took 3 bases from V and 6 from J, leaving 12 bases between them. CDR3 nucleotide sequence: TGTGCCAGCAGCTTTGGAGGGTCGGGTCAGCCCCAGCATTTT. Its protein is CASSFGGSGQPQHF. Drawing the rest from reference TRBV7-9 and TRBJ1-5, the complete variable domain is DTGVSQNPRHKITKRGQNVTFRCDPISEHNRLYWYRQTLGQGPEFLTYFQNEAQLEKSRLLSDRFSAERPKGSFSTLEIQRTEQGDSAMYLCASSFGGSGQPQHFGDGTRLSIL.

This chain links TRBV11-2 with TRBJ2-5, with 12 bases fitting TRBD2. V lost 5 bases to trimming and J lost 5 bases; unmatched junction nucleotides: 15. Germline CDR1 and CDR2: SGHAT and FQNNGV. The CDR3 has 18 residues. CDR3 bases: TGTGCCAGCAGCCACCCCGGGGCTAGCGGGAGGGCGGCGGAGACCCAGTACTTC. It yields the protein CASSHPGASGRAAETQYF.

The count of this clone is one. The gene calls are TRBV7-9 and TRBJ2-1, with a tentative D call TRBD2 (6 bases). Between the trimmed V and J ends, which lost 1 base and 10 bases, there was a span of 14 bases. The CDR3 spans 14 residues. CDR1 is SEHNR and CDR2 is FQNEAQ in the germline V gene (reference sequence). The CDR3 DNA is TGTGCCAGCAGCTTAGGCGGGGCCGGGGACGAGCAGTTCTTC. Its translation is CASSLGGAGDEQFF.

V and J are TRBV2 and TRBJ2-1; 7 nucleotides line up with TRBD1. Per the germline V gene, CDR1 is SNHLY and CDR2 is FYNNEI. The junction had 9 bases not matched to a gene; V was cut back by 7 bases and J by 9 bases. The CDR3 is 13 amino acids. CDR3 bases: TGTGCCAGCATTGTGACAGGGAAAGGTGAGCAGTTCTTC. Protein: CASIVTGKGEQFF.

This clone came up a few times. The J gene is TRBJ2-1, the V gene TRBV2; tentative D call: TRBD2 (7 bases). V was pared by 9 bases and J by 7 bases, with 19 bases between. Per the germline V gene, CDR1 is SNHLY and CDR2 is FYNNEI. The CDR3 sequence is 14 residues long. CDR3 region: CARGSGGAGNEQFF. The CDR3 bases are TGTGCCAGAGGGAGTGGGGGGGCAGGGAATGAGCAGTTCTTC.

Points on this clone: At one end, the junction sequence differs from germline, possibly due to a read error. Other DNA sequences within the sample encode an identical CDR3. The rearrangement uses TRBV6-5 and TRBJ2-2; possibly TRBD2 for D (5 bases). CDR1 and CDR2 (germline): MNHEY, SVGAGI. This CDR3 has 12 amino acids. The CDR3 nucleotides are TGTGCCAGCCCCCCCTGCGCCGGGGAGCTGTTCTTT. It encodes CASPPCAGELFF.

This clone was observed at least ten times. This chain joins TRBV5-1 and TRBJ2-3, with 7 positions matching TRBD1. The J segment lost 0 bases and the V segment lost 7 bases, leaving 5 bases of the junction unmatched. Germline values: CDR1 SGHRS, CDR2 YFSETQ. The length of the CDR3 is 14 residues. The CDR3, as DNA: TGCGCCAGCGCCCCGGGACAGAGCACAGATACGCAGTATTTT. It codes for CASAPGQSTDTQYF.